This TCR beta chain came from a study of OX40 agonist ivuxolimab in advanced cancers. The protocol was immunoSEQ multiplex PCR, while the TCRdb copy is restricted to in-frame clones and leaves out a portion. Here the sample spans 70,000 to 80,000 clones, approximately 89% being singletons. Germline V gene lookup returns CDR1 GTSNPN and CDR2 SVGIG (reference sequence). The CDR3 is made up of 13 amino acids. V was cut by 2 bases and J by 7 bases, with 12 bases left in between. This clonotype was sampled from an adult with an advanced solid tumor such as melanoma, head and neck, liver or kidney cancer. Sequenced material: CD4+ or CD8+ T cells sorted from blood, taken in a trial of the OX40 agonist ivuxolimab. The chain has TRBV30 and TRBJ1-5, with D tentatively TRBD1 (5 bases). The CDR3 sequence is CAWSPGFGQPQHF. DNA for the CDR3: TGTGCCTGGAGTCCAGGGTTTGGACAGCCCCAGCATTTT.